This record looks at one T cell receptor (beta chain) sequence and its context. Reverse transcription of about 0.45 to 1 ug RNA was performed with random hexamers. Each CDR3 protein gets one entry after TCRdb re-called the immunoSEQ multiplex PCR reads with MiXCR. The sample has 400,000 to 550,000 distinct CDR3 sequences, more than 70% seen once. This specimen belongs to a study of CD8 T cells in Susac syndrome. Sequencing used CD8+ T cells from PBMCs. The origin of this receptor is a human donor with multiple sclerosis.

For the CDR3, the DNA is TGCGCCAGCAGCTCCGGGACAGGGTCTAACGAGCAGTACTTC. Residues: CASSSGTGSNEQYF. The chain employs TRBV5-1 and TRBJ2-7, with 9 bases identical to TRBD1. The CDR3 is made up of 14 amino acids. Trimming removed 3 bases from V and 5 bases from J; junction bases left unmatched: 6. Germline V CDR1 and CDR2: SGHRS, YFSETQ.